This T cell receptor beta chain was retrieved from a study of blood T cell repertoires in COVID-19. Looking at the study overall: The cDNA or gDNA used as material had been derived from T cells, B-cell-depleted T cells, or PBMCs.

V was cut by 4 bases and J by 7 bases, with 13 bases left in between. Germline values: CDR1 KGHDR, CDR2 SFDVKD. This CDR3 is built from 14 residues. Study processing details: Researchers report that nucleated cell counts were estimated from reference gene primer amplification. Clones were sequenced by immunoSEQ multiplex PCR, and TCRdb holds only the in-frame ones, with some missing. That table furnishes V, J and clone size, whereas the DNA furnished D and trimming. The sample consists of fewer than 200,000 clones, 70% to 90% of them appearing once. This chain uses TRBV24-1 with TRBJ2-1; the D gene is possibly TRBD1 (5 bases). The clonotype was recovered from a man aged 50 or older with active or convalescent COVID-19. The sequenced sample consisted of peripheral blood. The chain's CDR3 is CATSDPKQGNEQFF. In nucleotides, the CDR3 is TGTGCCACCAGTGACCCGAAGCAGGGAAATGAGCAGTTCTTC.